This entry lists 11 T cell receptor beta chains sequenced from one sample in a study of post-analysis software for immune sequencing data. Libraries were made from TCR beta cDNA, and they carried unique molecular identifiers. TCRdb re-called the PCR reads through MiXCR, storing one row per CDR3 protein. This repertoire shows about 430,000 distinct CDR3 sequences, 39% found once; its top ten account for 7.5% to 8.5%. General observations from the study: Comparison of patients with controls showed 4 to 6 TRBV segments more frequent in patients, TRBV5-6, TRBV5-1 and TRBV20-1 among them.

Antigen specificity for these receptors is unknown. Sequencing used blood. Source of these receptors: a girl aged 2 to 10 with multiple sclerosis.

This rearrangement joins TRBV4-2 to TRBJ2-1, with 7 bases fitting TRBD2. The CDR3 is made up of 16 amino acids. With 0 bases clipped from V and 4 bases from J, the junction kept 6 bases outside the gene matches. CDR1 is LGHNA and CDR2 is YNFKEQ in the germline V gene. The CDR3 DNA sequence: TGTGCCAGCAGCCAAGATGGGAGGGAGGGGTACAATGAGCAGTTCTTC. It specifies CASSQDGREGYNEQFF.

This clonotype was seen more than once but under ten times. The CDR3 reads CASRGAGGVNEQFF. The CDR3 DNA reads as TGTGCCAGCAGGGGAGCGGGAGGAGTCAATGAGCAGTTCTTC. The chain is built from TRBV28 and TRBJ2-1; 9 bases align to TRBD2. The CDR3 length is 14 residues. CDR1 and CDR2 (germline): MDHEN, SYDVKM. Germline trimming cut 6 bases from V and 6 bases from J; bases unmatched to any gene: 6.

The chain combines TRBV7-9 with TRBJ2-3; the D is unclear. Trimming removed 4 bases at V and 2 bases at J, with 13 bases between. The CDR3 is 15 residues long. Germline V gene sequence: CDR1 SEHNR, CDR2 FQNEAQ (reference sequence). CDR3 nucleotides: TGTGCCAGCAGCTACCCAACAGATTCCACAGATACGCAGTATTTT. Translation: CASSYPTDSTDTQYF.

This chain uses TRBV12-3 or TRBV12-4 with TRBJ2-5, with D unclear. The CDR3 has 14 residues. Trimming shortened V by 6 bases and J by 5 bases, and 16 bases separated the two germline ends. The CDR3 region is CASSRARTRETQYF. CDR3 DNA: TGTGCCAGCAGCCGAGCGAGGACGCGGGAGACCCAGTACTTC.

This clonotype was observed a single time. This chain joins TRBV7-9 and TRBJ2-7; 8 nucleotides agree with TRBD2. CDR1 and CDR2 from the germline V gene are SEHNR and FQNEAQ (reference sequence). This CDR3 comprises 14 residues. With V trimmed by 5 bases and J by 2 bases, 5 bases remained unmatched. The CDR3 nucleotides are TGTGCCAGCAGCAGTGGCGGGAGGCCCTACGAGCAGTACTTC. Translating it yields CASSSGGRPYEQYF. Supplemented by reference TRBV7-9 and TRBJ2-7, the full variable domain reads DTGVSQNPRHKITKRGQNVTFRCDPISEHNRLYWYRQTLGQGPEFLTYFQNEAQLEKSRLLSDRFSAERPKGSFSTLEIQRTEQGDSAMYLCASSSGGRPYEQYFGPGTRLTVT.

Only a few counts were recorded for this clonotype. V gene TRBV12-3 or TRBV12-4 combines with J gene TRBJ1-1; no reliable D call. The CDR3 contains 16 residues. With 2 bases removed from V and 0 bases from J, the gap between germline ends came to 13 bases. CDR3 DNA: TGTGCCAGCAGTTTATTCGAGGCCTTCATGAACACTGAAGCTTTCTTT. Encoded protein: CASSLFEAFMNTEAFF.

The CDR3 DNA sequence: TGTGCCAGCAGCCGACGAGTTTACGAGCAGTACTTC. This translates into CASSRRVYEQYF. V usage is TRBV5-6 and J usage is TRBJ2-7; D is unclear. CDR3 length: 12 residues. CDR1 is SGHDT and CDR2 is YYEEEE in the germline V gene. V gave up 4 bases and J gave up 4 bases, with 9 bases separating them.

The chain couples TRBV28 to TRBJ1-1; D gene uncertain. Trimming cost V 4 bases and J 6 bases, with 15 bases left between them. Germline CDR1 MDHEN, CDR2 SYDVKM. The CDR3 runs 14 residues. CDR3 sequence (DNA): TGTGCCAGCAGTTATGTCAGTTCGGCTCCTGAAGCTTTCTTT. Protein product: CASSYVSSAPEAFF.

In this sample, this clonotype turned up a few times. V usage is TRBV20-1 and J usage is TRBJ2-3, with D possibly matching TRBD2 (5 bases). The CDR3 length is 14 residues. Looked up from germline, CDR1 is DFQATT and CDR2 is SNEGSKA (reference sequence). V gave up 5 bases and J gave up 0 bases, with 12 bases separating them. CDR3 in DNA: TGCAGTGCTCCTACTAGGGAGAGCACAGATACGCAGTATTTT. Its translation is CSAPTRESTDTQYF.

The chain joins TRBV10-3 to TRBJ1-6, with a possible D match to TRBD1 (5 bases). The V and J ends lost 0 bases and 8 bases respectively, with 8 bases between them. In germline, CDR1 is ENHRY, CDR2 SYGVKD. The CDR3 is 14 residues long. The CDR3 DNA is TGTGCCATCAGTGAGTCGGGGGGGGATTCACCCCTCCACTTT. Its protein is CAISESGGDSPLHF.

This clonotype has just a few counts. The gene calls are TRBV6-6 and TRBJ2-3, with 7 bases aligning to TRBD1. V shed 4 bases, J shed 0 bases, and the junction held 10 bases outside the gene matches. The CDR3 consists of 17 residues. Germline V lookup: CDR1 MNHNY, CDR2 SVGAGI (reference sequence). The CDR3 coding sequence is TGTGCCAGCAGTTCGGAAGGGACAGCTTCTAGCACAGATACGCAGTATTTT. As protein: CASSSEGTASSTDTQYF.